These 29 T cell receptor beta chains were all obtained from the same sample, sequenced in a study of Siglec-9 on CD8 T cells in melanoma. TCRdb keeps only in-frame clones here, not all; method: immunoSEQ multiplex PCR. Seen here are about 30,000 clones, 80% observed once, and the top ten hold less than 7%. The sample comprised Siglec-9- CD8+ T cells sorted from blood. The receptors come from a human donor in good health.

The V and J genes are TRBV29-1 and TRBJ2-7; maybe TRBD1 (5 bases). CDR1 and CDR2 from the germline V gene are SQVTM and ANQGSEA. The length of the CDR3 is 12 residues. Deletions cut 6 bases from V and 1 base from J, with 10 bases between. This CDR3 is CSVLDSSYEQYV. The CDR3 nucleotides read TGCAGCGTCCTAGACAGTTCCTACGAGCAGTACGTC.

J is TRBJ1-2 and V is TRBV5-4, with D possibly matching TRBD1 (5 bases). Trimming stripped 5 bases from V and 2 bases from J, with 19 bases between. The CDR3 has 16 residues. CDR1 is SGHNT and CDR2 is YYREEE in the germline V gene (reference sequence). CDR3 DNA: TGTGCCAGCAGTTCCGGGACGGACGTCAAAAACTATGGCTACACCTTC. It is translated as CASSSGTDVKNYGYTF.

This sequence joins TRBV30 and TRBJ1-2; D unclear. Between the trimmed V and J ends, which lost 7 bases and 0 bases, there was a span of 9 bases. CDR3 length equals 12 residues. Germline values: CDR1 GTSNPN, CDR2 SVGIG (reference sequence). In DNA, the CDR3 is TGTGCCTCGGTGGGGACTAACTATGGCTACACCTTC. It translates to CASVGTNYGYTF.

This chain uses TRBV19 with TRBJ1-1; D not resolved. Germline V gene sequence: CDR1 LNHDA, CDR2 SQIVND (reference sequence). V lost 5 bases to trimming and J lost 2 bases, with 3 bases between them. The CDR3 extends over 11 amino acids. The CDR3 DNA reads TGTGCCAGTAGTGATAACACTGAAGCTTTCTTT. Translation: CASSDNTEAFF.

The chain combines TRBV5-1 with TRBJ1-1; no definite D call. V dropped 4 bases and J dropped 2 bases, with 12 bases sitting between them. The CDR3 consists of 14 residues. Germline V lookup: CDR1 SGHRS, CDR2 YFSETQ. The CDR3 nucleotides are TGCGCCAGCAGCAGCTTTCCGGGAAACACTGAAGCTTTCTTT. It is translated as CASSSFPGNTEAFF.

The chain employs TRBV12-2 and TRBJ1-1. TRBV12-2 is described as a pseudogene. The CDR3 runs 13 residues. The CDR3 DNA sequence: TGTGCAAGTCTTCGGCACCAGAACACTGAAGCTTTCTTT. Residues: CASLRHQNTEAFF.

The chain links TRBV27 to TRBJ2-1, with 7 bases that match TRBD1. The CDR3 runs to 14 residues. CDR1 and CDR2 (germline): MNHEY, SMNVEV (reference sequence). The ends lost 6 bases at V and 6 bases at J; junction bases unmatched: 8. Here the CDR3 reads CASSPDRVGNEQFF. DNA of the CDR3: TGTGCCAGCAGCCCCGACAGGGTAGGCAATGAGCAGTTCTTC.

This clone appeared a single time. The chain has TRBV27 and TRBJ2-7; D gene ambiguous. The CDR3 has 15 residues. Germline-derived CDR1 and CDR2 are MNHEY and SMNVEV (reference sequence). V dropped 4 bases and J dropped 2 bases, with 15 bases sitting between them. The CDR3 here is CASSWSARDPYEQYV. The DNA of the CDR3 is TGTGCCAGCAGTTGGTCCGCTAGAGACCCCTACGAGCAGTACGTC.

For the CDR3, the DNA is TGTGCCAGCAGCTCGTGGGACCTACTAAGCACAGATACGCAGTATTTT. It is translated as CASSSWDLLSTDTQYF. The rearrangement joins TRBV5-5 to TRBJ2-3; D may match TRBD1 or TRBD2 (5 bases each). Germline CDR1 reads SGHKS; CDR2 reads YYEKEE (reference sequence). The V end lost 3 bases, the J end lost 0 bases, and 14 bases lay between the germline ends. The CDR3 runs 16 residues.

This clone has a handful of counts. The genes are TRBV28 and TRBJ2-7; D might be TRBD1 (5 bases). CDR3 length: 11 residues. V shed 5 bases and J shed 6 bases, with 8 bases lying between them. Germline V gene sequence: CDR1 MDHEN, CDR2 SYDVKM. The CDR3 nucleotides are TGTGCCAGCAGTGTCAGGGCCGAGCAGTACTTC. It encodes CASSVRAEQYF.

The gene calls are TRBV30 and TRBJ2-1; D gene ambiguous. Trimming left V 4 bases short and J 5 bases short, with 12 bases between. This CDR3 is 13 amino acids long. Germline CDR1 is GTSNPN and CDR2 is SVGIG (reference sequence). CDR3 protein: CAWTPRSDNEQFF. CDR3 sequence (DNA): TGTGCCTGGACACCCCGATCGGACAATGAGCAGTTCTTC.

The chain is built from TRBV6-6 and TRBJ1-5; D gene uncertain. V dropped 6 bases and J dropped 2 bases, with 11 bases sitting between them. Germline CDR1 MNHNY, CDR2 SVGAGI (reference sequence). The CDR3 runs 14 residues. This chain's CDR3 is CASRRWQGNQPQHF. In DNA form, the CDR3 reads TGTGCCAGCAGAAGGTGGCAGGGCAATCAGCCCCAGCATTTT.

This sequence joins TRBV29-1 and TRBJ1-1; a possible D gene is TRBD1 (6 bases). Germline values: CDR1 SQVTM, CDR2 ANQGSEA. V lost 0 bases and J 1 base, leaving 15 bases between the germline ends. This CDR3 is 16 amino acids long. CDR3 in DNA: TGCAGCGTTGAAGAGCCAGGGGCGGCAAGGAACACTGAAGCTTTCTTT. It yields the protein CSVEEPGAARNTEAFF.

The chain combines TRBV6-5 with TRBJ2-7, with D maybe TRBD2 (5 bases). Germline CDR1 and CDR2: MNHEY and SVGAGI. Trimming shortened V by 0 bases and J by 1 base, and 13 bases separated the two germline ends. The CDR3 is 16 amino acids. CDR3 sequence: CASSYSEVRFSYEQYF. The CDR3 DNA reads TGTGCCAGCAGTTACTCGGAGGTCAGGTTTTCCTACGAGCAGTACTTC.

The chain employs TRBV2 and TRBJ2-1, with D possibly TRBD2 on 5 matching bases. The CDR3 is 12 residues long. The germline V gene encodes CDR1 SNHLY and CDR2 FYNNEI. The V end was cut by 5 bases, the J end by 8 bases, with 10 bases between. CDR3 sequence (DNA): TGTGCCAGCAGTACGGGAATGGATGAGCAGTTCTTC. Its translation is CASSTGMDEQFF.

The V call is TRBV27, the J call TRBJ1-1; D is possibly TRBD1 (5 bases). The V end was cut by 4 bases, the J end by 4 bases, with 13 bases between. CDR3 length: 14 residues. Germline-derived CDR1 and CDR2 are MNHEY and SMNVEV (reference sequence). As DNA, the CDR3 is TGTGCCAGCAGTTACTCCAGGGAGAGCACTGAAGCTTTCTTT. Residues: CASSYSRESTEAFF.

This clone was seen a single time. This chain connects TRBV5-4 to TRBJ2-7; D tentatively reads TRBD1 or TRBD2 (7 bases each). The germline gives CDR1 SGHNT, CDR2 YYREEE (reference sequence). V dropped 2 bases and J dropped 0 bases, with 12 bases sitting between them. The CDR3 runs 15 residues. This CDR3 reads CASSFRGGTSYEQYF. The CDR3 bases are TGTGCCAGCAGCTTCAGGGGGGGAACCTCCTACGAGCAGTACTTC.

The J gene is TRBJ1-5, the V gene TRBV7-9, with D perhaps matching TRBD1 (5 bases). The germline V and J ends were trimmed by 5 bases and 1 base, with 12 bases remaining between them. The CDR3 extends over 15 amino acids. Germline CDR1 SEHNR, CDR2 FQNEAQ (reference sequence). Written as DNA, the CDR3 is TGTGCCAGCAGCGCCGGGACGGCAAGCAATCAGCCCCAGCATTTT. Its translation is CASSAGTASNQPQHF.

The V gene is TRBV4-1, the J gene TRBJ1-5; no firm D call. Germline V gives CDR1 MGHRA, CDR2 YSYEKL. The CDR3 is 15 residues long. Deletions cut 4 bases from V and 4 bases from J, with 14 bases between. Here the CDR3 reads CASSPALQGNQPQHF. The CDR3, as DNA: TGCGCCAGCAGCCCCGCCCTACAAGGGAATCAGCCCCAGCATTTT.

Here the CDR3 reads CASSTTRNEQFF. CDR3 bases: TGTGCCAGCAGTACCACTAGGAACGAGCAGTTCTTC. The chain joins TRBV27 to TRBJ2-1; tentative D call: TRBD2 (5 bases). This CDR3 spans 12 amino acids. Trimming removed 5 bases at V and 10 bases at J, with 12 bases between. CDR1 is MNHEY, CDR2 SMNVEV, per germline (reference sequence).

This chain uses TRBV2 with TRBJ2-5, with 12 bases matching TRBD2. CDR3 length: 16 amino acids. Unmatched junction bases numbered 5, after V lost 2 bases and J lost 4 bases. Germline CDR1 and CDR2: SNHLY and FYNNEI. In DNA, the CDR3 is TGTGCCAGCAGTGAAATCCTAGCGGGAGGGCGAGAGACCCAGTACTTC. As protein: CASSEILAGGRETQYF.

This chain links TRBV2 with TRBJ1-3; D unresolved. Germline V lookup: CDR1 SNHLY, CDR2 FYNNEI. The ends were cut back, 6 bases at V and 6 bases at J, with 3 bases in the middle. CDR3 length: 10 residues. The DNA for the CDR3 is TGTGCCAGCAGGCTAAACACCATATATTTT. It yields the protein CASRLNTIYF.

This clone came up a few times. The rearrangement links TRBV27 to TRBJ1-2, with 9 bases aligning to TRBD1. The CDR3 loop spans 14 amino acids. Germline values: CDR1 MNHEY, CDR2 SMNVEV (reference sequence). V dropped 11 bases and J dropped 4; count of bases not matched to a gene: 11. In DNA, the CDR3 is TGTGCCGCCGGGGGACAGGGACTAAGCTATGGCTACACCTTC. It translates to CAAGGQGLSYGYTF.

The chain links TRBV5-5 to TRBJ1-2; 9 bases are shared with TRBD1. The CDR3 runs 15 residues. J was trimmed by 2 bases and V by 1 base; bases with no gene match: 3. CDR1 and CDR2 (germline): SGHKS, YYEKEE (reference sequence). CDR3 amino acids: CASSLWDRANYGYTF. DNA for the CDR3: TGTGCCAGCAGCTTGTGGGACAGGGCAAACTATGGCTACACCTTC.

This chain's CDR3 is CASDFTLRDTEGTYTQYF. CDR3 sequence (DNA): TGTGCTAGTGACTTTACTCTCCGGGACACCGAGGGGACGTATACGCAGTATTTT. V gene TRBV12-5 combines with J gene TRBJ2-3, with a weak D call TRBD1 (6 bases). The length of the CDR3 is 18 residues. Germline loops: CDR1 LGHNT, CDR2 FRNRAP. V was shortened by 7 bases and J by 7 bases, with 30 bases between the two germline ends.

This chain uses TRBV7-8 with TRBJ2-7; TRBD1 is a possible D gene (6 bases). This CDR3 spans 14 amino acids. The V and J ends lost 5 bases and 3 bases respectively, with 14 bases between them. The germline gives CDR1 SGHVS, CDR2 FQNEAQ. Written as DNA, the CDR3 is TGTGCCAGCAGCCTCCGGACAGACTTCTACGAGCAGTACTTC. Its translation is CASSLRTDFYEQYF.

Here the CDR3 reads CASSLGAITYNEQFF. CDR3 nucleotides: TGTGCCAGCAGCCTCGGGGCTATCACCTACAATGAGCAGTTCTTC. V is TRBV9 and J is TRBJ2-1; perhaps D is TRBD1 or TRBD2 (5 bases each). The CDR3 has 15 amino acids. The V end was cut by 4 bases, the J end by 2 bases, with 13 bases between. CDR1 and CDR2 from the germline V gene are SGDLS and YYNGEE.

The chain employs TRBV6-6 and TRBJ1-4; 10 bases fit TRBD1. Germline trimming cut 5 bases from V and 8 bases from J; bases unmatched to any gene: 2. This CDR3 spans 13 amino acids. Germline CDR1 reads MNHNY; CDR2 reads SVGAGI (reference sequence). Here the CDR3 DNA reads TGTGCCAGCAGTAAGACAGGGGGCGAAAAACTGTTTTTT. Translating it yields CASSKTGGEKLFF.

This clone has a handful of counts. The genes are TRBV19 and TRBJ2-7; possible D gene TRBD2, 5 bases. The germline V and J ends were trimmed by 10 bases and 5 bases, with 12 bases remaining between them. This CDR3 contains 11 residues. Per the germline V gene, CDR1 is LNHDA and CDR2 is SQIVND (reference sequence). This CDR3 is CATGSGNEQYF. As DNA, the CDR3 is TGTGCCACTGGGAGTGGCAACGAGCAGTACTTC.